This T cell receptor beta chain emerged from a study of blood T cell repertoires in COVID-19. CDR1 and CDR2 (germline): MNHEY, SMNVEV (reference sequence). The trim removed 8 bases at V and 0 bases at J, leaving 7 bases unmatched. The CDR3 is 15 residues long. In the authors' workflow: For nucleated cells, counts were estimated from reference gene primer amplification. The repertoire was sequenced with immunoSEQ multiplex PCR; TCRdb's copy has only in-frame clones and lacks some. That table is the source of V, J and clone size, and D and trimming were worked out from the DNA. The sample yields around 240,000 clones, approximately 85% seen once. Adults between about 18 and 95 years of age took part from under 30 US areas.

The sequence was collected from a woman in her forties or fifties who had recovered from COVID-19. The chain links TRBV27 to TRBJ1-5; 7 nucleotides line up with TRBD1. The specimen sequenced was PBMCs or T cells enriched from blood (not recorded which). CDR3 amino acids: CASRGQAISNQPQHF. In nucleotides, the CDR3 is TGTGCCAGCCGTGGACAGGCGATTAGCAATCAGCCCCAGCATTTT.